This entry lists 16 T cell receptor beta chains sequenced from one sample in a study of siplizumab effects on memory and regulatory T cells. Method: immunoSEQ multiplex PCR; TCRdb's copy keeps in-frame clones and lacks some. The table records approximately 60,000 clones, roughly 78% of them present only once. Sequencing was performed on memory CD4+ T cells sorted from blood. The receptors originated from a human donor in good health.

In this sample, this clone turned up a few times. The chain combines TRBV5-1 with TRBJ1-1, with D hard to call. Trimming shortened V by 3 bases and J by 4 bases, and 16 bases separated the two germline ends. The CDR3 covers 15 residues. From germline, CDR1 is SGHRS and CDR2 YFSETQ. CDR3 sequence: CASSYDGPPGTEAFF. CDR3 DNA sequence: TGCGCCAGCAGCTATGACGGACCGCCCGGCACTGAAGCTTTCTTT.

This clone was detected only a few times. The chain combines TRBV7-8 with TRBJ1-1; D call uncertain. The CDR3 length is 13 residues. Germline V CDR1 and CDR2: SGHVS, FQNEAQ. V dropped 1 base and J dropped 1 base, with 4 bases sitting between them. The CDR3 here is CASSLGENTEAFF. CDR3 nucleotide sequence: TGTGCCAGCAGCTTAGGAGAGAACACTGAAGCTTTCTTT.

V and J are TRBV6-6 and TRBJ2-2, with unresolved D. Germline values: CDR1 MNHNY, CDR2 SVGAGI (reference sequence). Trimming removed 7 bases from V and 1 base from J, with 4 bases in between. The CDR3 extends over 12 amino acids. The CDR3 is CASKLNTGELFF. CDR3 nucleotides: TGTGCCAGCAAATTGAACACCGGGGAGCTGTTTTTT.

The chain carries TRBV13 and TRBJ2-5; 8 bases map to TRBD2. This CDR3 has 15 amino acids. CDR1 is PRHDT, CDR2 FYEKMQ, per germline (reference sequence). J lost 5 bases, V lost 4 bases, and 9 bases had no gene match. The CDR3 nucleotides are TGTGCCAGCAGCTACACCGGGACTAGTGTCGAGACCCAGTACTTC. Protein product: CASSYTGTSVETQYF.

This clone came up a few times. The rearrangement links TRBV7-2 to TRBJ1-2, with 7 bases that match TRBD1. CDR3 length: 13 residues. Germline-derived CDR1 and CDR2 are SGHTA and FQGNSA. V was clipped by 5 bases and J by 2 bases; unmatched bases: 2. The CDR3: CASSPDRNYGYTF. The CDR3 nucleotides read TGTGCCAGCAGCCCGGACAGGAACTATGGCTACACCTTC.

The chain joins TRBV14 to TRBJ2-2; 7 bases line up with TRBD1. Germline values: CDR1 SGHDN, CDR2 FVKESK. This CDR3 contains 14 residues. The V and J ends lost 3 bases and 7 bases, in that order; junction bases with no gene match: 5. The CDR3 coding sequence is TGTGCCAGCAGCCACCGACAGGGCAGCGGGGAGCTGTTTTTT. Protein: CASSHRQGSGELFF. Together with reference TRBV14 and TRBJ2-2, the CDR3 gives the full variable domain: EAGVTQFPSHSVIEKGQTVTLRCDPISGHDNLYWYRRVMGKEIKFLLHFVKESKQDESGMPNNRFLAERTGGTYSTLKVQPAELEDSGVYFCASSHRQGSGELFFGEGSRLTVL.

This clone was observed a single time. This sequence joins TRBV5-1 and TRBJ2-7; D perhaps matches TRBD1 (5 bases). Trimming shortened V by 3 bases and J by 1 base, and 14 bases separated the two germline ends. Germline loops: CDR1 SGHRS, CDR2 YFSETQ. The CDR3 has 15 amino acids. CDR3 loop: CASSSSATASYEQYF. The CDR3 DNA sequence: TGCGCCAGCAGCTCCTCCGCGACAGCTTCCTACGAGCAGTACTTC.

V is TRBV7-2 and J is TRBJ1-1, with D possibly TRBD1 on 5 matching bases. Between the trimmed V and J ends, which lost 3 bases and 0 bases, there was a span of 8 bases. CDR1 SGHTA and CDR2 FQGNSA come from the germline V gene. There are 14 residues in the CDR3. In DNA form, the CDR3 reads TGTGCCAGCAGCTTCATGGGGCTGAACACTGAAGCTTTCTTT. It translates to CASSFMGLNTEAFF.

The chain recombines TRBV18 with TRBJ2-3; D is possibly TRBD1 (6 bases). Germline values: CDR1 KGHSH, CDR2 LQKENI. The CDR3 loop spans 13 amino acids. Trimming removed 10 bases at V and 5 bases at J, with 16 bases between. The CDR3 sequence is CATALGAGDTQYF. For the CDR3, the DNA is TGTGCCACCGCTTTGGGGGCTGGAGATACGCAGTATTTT. The complete variable domain, with remaining parts taken from reference TRBV18 and TRBJ2-3, reads NAGVMQNPRHLVRRRGQEARLRCSPMKGHSHVYWYRQLPEEGLKFMVYLQKENIIDESGMPKERFSAEFPKEGPSILRIQQVVRGDSAAYFCATALGAGDTQYFGPGTRLTVL.

The rearrangement joins TRBV7-9 to TRBJ1-1; 7 bases line up with TRBD1. The CDR3 is 16 residues long. V was clipped by 1 base and J by 1 base; unmatched bases: 6. Germline values: CDR1 SEHNR, CDR2 FQNEAQ (reference sequence). The CDR3 nucleotides are TGTGCCAGCAGCTTAGAGGGGGCAGGGACGAACACTGAAGCTTTCTTT. It is translated as CASSLEGAGTNTEAFF.

A few counts support this clone. This chain joins TRBV7-7 and TRBJ1-5; the D is unclear. The CDR3 loop spans 17 amino acids. With 0 bases removed from V and 7 bases from J, the gap between germline ends came to 19 bases. Germline-derived CDR1 and CDR2 are SSHAT and FNYEAQ (reference sequence). The CDR3 loop reads CASSLAKSPRGKQPQHF. The CDR3 DNA follows: TGTGCCAGCAGCTTAGCCAAATCCCCCCGGGGAAAACAGCCCCAGCATTTT. Looking up the rest from reference TRBV7-7 and TRBJ1-5 gives the full variable domain: GAGVSQSPRYKVTKRGQDVTLRCDPISSHATLYWYQQALGQGPEFLTYFNYEAQPDKSGLPSDRFSAERPEGSISTLTIQRTEQRDSAMYRCASSLAKSPRGKQPQHFGDGTRLSIL.

The chain combines TRBV6-5 with TRBJ1-2; unclear D gene. The CDR3 runs 11 residues. Germline V lookup: CDR1 MNHEY, CDR2 SVGAGI. Deletions cut 5 bases from V and 8 bases from J, with 9 bases between. CDR3: CASSALGGYTF. CDR3 bases: TGTGCCAGCAGTGCCTTGGGAGGCTACACCTTC.

This chain joins TRBV19 and TRBJ1-5; D unclear. This CDR3 is 13 amino acids long. Trimming removed 4 bases from V and 6 bases from J, with 10 bases in between. CDR1 LNHDA and CDR2 SQIVND come from the germline V gene (reference sequence). CDR3 sequence reads: CASSRTVVQPQHF. As DNA, the CDR3 is TGTGCCAGTAGTAGGACGGTAGTTCAGCCCCAGCATTTT.

The V call is TRBV5-4, the J call TRBJ2-1, with 7 bases identical to TRBD1. This CDR3 has 13 residues. Germline V gene lookup returns CDR1 SGHNT and CDR2 YYREEE (reference sequence). J was trimmed by 7 bases and V by 5 bases; bases with no gene match: 6. This CDR3 reads CASRGWDSNEQFF. In DNA form, the CDR3 reads TGTGCCAGCAGGGGCTGGGACAGTAATGAGCAGTTCTTC.

This sequence joins TRBV9 and TRBJ1-2, with 9 bases fitting TRBD1. Germline V gene data show CDR1 as SGDLS and CDR2 as YYNGEE. After removal of 4 bases from V and 8 bases from J, the junction contained 18 bases not matched to a gene. The CDR3 length is 17 residues. The DNA of the CDR3 is TGTGCCAGCAGCCCTCGAATAGGGACAGGGCTGCAGGGCGGCTACACCTTC. This translates into CASSPRIGTGLQGGYTF. Based on the CDR3 plus reference TRBV9 and TRBJ1-2, the full variable domain is DSGVTQTPKHLITATGQRVTLRCSPRSGDLSVYWYQQSLDQGLQFLIQYYNGEERAKGNILERFSAQQFPDLHSELNLSSLELGDSALYFCASSPRIGTGLQGGYTFGSGTRLTVV.

The rearrangement links TRBV6-6 to TRBJ1-1; 8 positions agree with TRBD1. Per germline, CDR1 MNHNY and CDR2 SVGAGI (reference sequence). J was trimmed by 9 bases and V by 6 bases; bases with no gene match: 6. The CDR3 totals 12 residues. The CDR3 loop is CASRTGDQKAFF. The CDR3 DNA reads TGTGCCAGCAGGACAGGGGACCAAAAAGCTTTCTTT.